The following is a TCR beta chain sequence with its context. The antigen remains unidentified. The data derive from a study of long-term antiretroviral therapy in people with HIV. The study, taken as a whole, reports: Clones showing expansion before ART dominated the repertoire at all time points. There were no data on ART adherence, viral resistance or therapy changes, a gap that limits inferences about post-ART repertoire changes.

The assay, immunoSEQ v3.0, was run at survey level. A target of about 35,000-50,000 T-cell genomes per sample was set for sequencing. Sequencing was performed with immunoSEQ multiplex PCR; in TCRdb, only in-frame clones are kept and a portion is missing. The sample consists of around 40,000 clones, approximately 83% of them appearing once. The receptor was derived from a man younger than 35 with HIV. This sample comprised unsorted PBMCs, obtained 2.2 years after starting antiretroviral therapy.

CDR3: CASSLELAGGYEQYF. The CDR3 DNA follows: TGTGCCAGCAGCTTAGAGCTAGCGGGAGGGTACGAGCAGTACTTC. The chain employs TRBV11-2 and TRBJ2-7, with 12 bases fitting TRBD2. The CDR3 is 15 residues long. With 0 bases clipped from V and 4 bases from J, the junction kept 1 base outside the gene matches. Germline CDR1 SGHAT, CDR2 FQNNGV.